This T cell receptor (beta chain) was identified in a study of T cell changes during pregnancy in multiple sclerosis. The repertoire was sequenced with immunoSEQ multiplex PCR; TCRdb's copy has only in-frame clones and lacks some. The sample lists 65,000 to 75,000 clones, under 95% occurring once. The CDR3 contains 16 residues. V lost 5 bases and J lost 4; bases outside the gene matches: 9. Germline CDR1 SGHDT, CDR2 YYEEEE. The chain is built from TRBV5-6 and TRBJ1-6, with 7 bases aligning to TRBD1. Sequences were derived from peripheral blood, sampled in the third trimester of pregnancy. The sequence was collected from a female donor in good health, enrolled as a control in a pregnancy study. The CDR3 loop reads CASRHRGSRYNSPLHF. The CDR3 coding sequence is TGTGCCAGCAGGCACAGGGGTTCCCGATATAATTCACCCCTCCACTTT.